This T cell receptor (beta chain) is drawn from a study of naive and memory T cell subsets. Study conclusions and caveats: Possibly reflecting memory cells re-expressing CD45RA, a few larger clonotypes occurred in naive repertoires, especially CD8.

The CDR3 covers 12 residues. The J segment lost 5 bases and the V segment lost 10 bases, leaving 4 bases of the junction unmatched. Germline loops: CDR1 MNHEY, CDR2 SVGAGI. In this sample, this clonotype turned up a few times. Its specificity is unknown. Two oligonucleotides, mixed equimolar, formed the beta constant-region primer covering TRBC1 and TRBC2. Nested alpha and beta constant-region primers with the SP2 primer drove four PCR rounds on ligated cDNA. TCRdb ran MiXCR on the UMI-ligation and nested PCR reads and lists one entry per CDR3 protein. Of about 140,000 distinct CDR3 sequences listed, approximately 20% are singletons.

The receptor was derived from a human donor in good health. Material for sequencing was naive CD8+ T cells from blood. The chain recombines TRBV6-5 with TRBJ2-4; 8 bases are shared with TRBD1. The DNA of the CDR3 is TGTGCCACAGGACAGGGTGAAAACATTCAGTACTTC. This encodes CATGQGENIQYF.